This T cell receptor beta chain was identified during a study of T cell repertoires in cytomegalovirus infection. From germline, CDR1 is LNHDA and CDR2 SQIVND (reference sequence). The V gene lost 3 bases and the J gene lost 6 bases, with 17 bases spanning the gap. The CDR3 covers 15 residues. This clonotype came up many times. Antigen: not known. Overall study findings and caveats: CMV-specific HLA-C-restricted TCR beta clonotypes dominated the ex vivo response.

TCRdb itself ran the reads through MiXCR, one entry per CDR3 protein. The data hold around 310,000 distinct CDR3 sequences, with almost 30% observed a single time. The V and J genes are TRBV19 and TRBJ1-2, with D possibly matching TRBD1 (5 bases). The origin of this receptor is a human donor in good health (CMV status not recorded). Some clones in this sample may be carry-over from other donors' samples. The sequences come from cultured PBMCs, collected from culture after CMV antigen stimulation. The CDR3 region has the DNA TGTGCCAGTAGTATGAGGGGTACCAACCTCGATGGCTACACCTTC. Its protein product is CASSMRGTNLDGYTF.